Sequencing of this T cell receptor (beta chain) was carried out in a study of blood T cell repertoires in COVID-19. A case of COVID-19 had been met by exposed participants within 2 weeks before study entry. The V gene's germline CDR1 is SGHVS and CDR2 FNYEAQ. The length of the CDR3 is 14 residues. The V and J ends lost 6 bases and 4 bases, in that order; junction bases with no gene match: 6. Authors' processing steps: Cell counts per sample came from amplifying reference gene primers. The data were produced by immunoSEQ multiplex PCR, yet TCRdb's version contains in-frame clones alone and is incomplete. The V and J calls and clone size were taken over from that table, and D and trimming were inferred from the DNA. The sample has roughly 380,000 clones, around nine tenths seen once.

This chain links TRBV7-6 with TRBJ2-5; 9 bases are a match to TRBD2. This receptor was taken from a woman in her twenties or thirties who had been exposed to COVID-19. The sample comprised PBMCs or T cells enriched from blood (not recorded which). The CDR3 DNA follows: TGTGCCAGCAGGCGGCTAGCGGGGATAGAGACCCAGTACTTC. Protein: CASRRLAGIETQYF.